A single sample gave rise to the 9 T cell receptor beta chains below, sequenced in a study of shared clonotypes between healthy human individuals. The method was immunoSEQ multiplex PCR; TCRdb's version includes in-frame clones alone and lacks a portion of them. Of about 79,000 clones listed, 60% to 70% are singletons. Sequencing was performed on memory CD8+ T cells sorted from blood. Sample subset: CD45RO+ cells pooled with CCR7-negative TemRA cells. The receptors derive from a man in his thirties or forties in good health.

This clone was observed a few times. The chain has TRBV6-1 and TRBJ2-1, with D perhaps being TRBD1 or TRBD2 (5 bases each). Germline V lookup: CDR1 MNHNS, CDR2 SASEGT. Between the trimmed V and J ends, which lost 2 bases and 5 bases, there was a span of 22 bases. This CDR3 region has 18 residues. CDR3 nucleotides: TGTGCCAGCAGTGAAATGGGGTGGCCAGCGAGGGGAAACAATGAGCAGTTCTTC. Its protein product is CASSEMGWPARGNNEQFF.

This clone was detected only once. V gene TRBV7-9 combines with J gene TRBJ2-3; 7 bases are shared with TRBD2. The J segment lost 5 bases and the V segment lost 4 bases, leaving 9 bases of the junction unmatched. Germline assignment: CDR1 SEHNR and CDR2 FQNEAQ (reference sequence). The CDR3 length is 15 residues. The CDR3 nucleotides are TGTGCCAGCAGCTGGGTAGCGGGCCCTGGAGATACGCAGTATTTT. Its protein product is CASSWVAGPGDTQYF.

This clone was seen only once. The chain recombines TRBV4-1 with TRBJ2-7; D not certain. The germline V gene has CDR1 MGHRA and CDR2 YSYEKL. The CDR3 loop spans 14 amino acids. Trimming removed 0 bases from V and 5 bases from J, with 11 bases in between. CDR3 residues: CASSQDPGNDEQYF. Here the CDR3 DNA reads TGCGCCAGCAGCCAAGATCCCGGCAACGACGAGCAGTACTTC.

This clone is a singleton in its sample. The gene calls are TRBV6-1 and TRBJ2-7; a weak D match, TRBD2 (6 bases). CDR1 and CDR2 (germline): MNHNS, SASEGT. CDR3 length equals 15 residues. With 2 bases removed from V and 2 bases from J, the gap between germline ends came to 13 bases. CDR3 sequence reads: CASSESSGGPYEQYF. Written as DNA, the CDR3 is TGTGCCAGCAGTGAAAGTTCAGGAGGGCCCTACGAGCAGTACTTC.

The chain joins TRBV6-1 to TRBJ2-7, with 7 bases aligning to TRBD1. This CDR3 has 12 amino acids. Germline CDR1 MNHNS, CDR2 SASEGT. Germline trimming cut 6 bases from V and 6 bases from J; bases unmatched to any gene: 5. The CDR3 loop is CASSNDRAEQYF. For the CDR3, the DNA is TGTGCCAGCAGCAACGACAGGGCCGAGCAGTACTTC.

This clone was seen just once. The gene calls are TRBV5-1 and TRBJ2-1; weak D call: TRBD1 (5 bases). The CDR3 is 13 residues long. The V and J ends lost 2 bases and 5 bases respectively, with 8 bases between them. Germline assignment: CDR1 SGHRS and CDR2 YFSETQ. CDR3 residues: CASSLGDNNEQFF. The DNA of the CDR3 is TGCGCCAGCAGCTTAGGGGATAACAATGAGCAGTTCTTC. The complete variable domain, with remaining parts taken from reference TRBV5-1 and TRBJ2-1, reads KAGVTQTPRYLIKTRGQQVTLSCSPISGHRSVSWYQQTPGQGLQFLFEYFSETQRNKGNFPGRFSGRQFSNSRSEMNVSTLELGDSALYLCASSLGDNNEQFFGPGTRLTVL.

The chain is built from TRBV5-1 and TRBJ2-3; D call uncertain. Trimming shortened V by 1 base and J by 5 bases, and 8 bases separated the two germline ends. This CDR3 is built from 13 residues. Germline V gene sequence: CDR1 SGHRS, CDR2 YFSETQ. This chain's CDR3 is CASSLSVGDTQYF. The CDR3 nucleotides are TGCGCCAGCAGCTTGAGTGTTGGAGATACGCAGTATTTT.

Points on this clone: The junction shows a germline mismatch at one end, possibly a read error. The V gene is TRBV15, the J gene TRBJ1-5; no clear D gene. This CDR3 is built from 14 residues. CDR1 and CDR2 from the germline V gene are LNHNV and YYDKDF (reference sequence). The CDR3 region is CATSGDIAGQPQHF. CDR3 DNA sequence: TGTGCCACCAGCGGAGACATCGCAGGACAGCCCCAGCATTTT.

The CDR3 is CASSLVPLARNQETQYF. In DNA, the CDR3 is TGTGCCAGCAGCTTAGTACCGCTAGCGAGAAATCAAGAGACCCAGTACTTC. The chain carries TRBV7-2 and TRBJ2-5, with D possibly matching TRBD2 (6 bases). Germline lookup yields CDR1 SGHTA and CDR2 FQGNSA. V lost 1 base to trimming and J lost 2 bases, with 17 bases between them. This CDR3 is 17 amino acids long.